These 2 T cell receptor beta chains were sequenced from one sample in a study of T cell responses to AZD1222 COVID-19 vaccine. Libraries were prepared by immunoSEQ multiplex PCR; TCRdb keeps only in-frame clonotypes and omits some of them. The profile shows about 140,000 clones, 89% of them singletons. The sample here was peripheral blood, taken on day 0 of AZD1222 vaccination. All receptors derive from an adult in good health.

The rearrangement uses TRBV6-5 and TRBJ1-4, with no clear D. Germline V gives CDR1 MNHEY, CDR2 SVGAGI. V shed 9 bases and J shed 14 bases, with 13 bases lying between them. The CDR3 spans 10 residues. The CDR3 coding sequence is TGTGCCAGTCGTAACACGGTTCTGTTTTTT. Translation gives CASRNTVLFF.

The V and J genes are TRBV7-3 and TRBJ2-3; D gene unclear. V lost 5 bases, J lost 4 bases, and 10 bases lay in between. The germline gives CDR1 SGHTA, CDR2 FQGTGA. The CDR3 totals 13 residues. The CDR3 loop is CASSKPDSDTQYF. The CDR3 DNA follows: TGTGCCAGCAGCAAACCGGATTCAGATACGCAGTATTTT. Variable domain in full (rest from reference TRBV7-3 and TRBJ2-3): GAGVSQTPSNKVTEKGKYVELRCDPISGHTALYWYRQSLGQGPEFLIYFQGTGAADDSGLPNDRFFAVRPEGSVSTLKIQRTERGDSAVYLCASSKPDSDTQYFGPGTRLTVL.